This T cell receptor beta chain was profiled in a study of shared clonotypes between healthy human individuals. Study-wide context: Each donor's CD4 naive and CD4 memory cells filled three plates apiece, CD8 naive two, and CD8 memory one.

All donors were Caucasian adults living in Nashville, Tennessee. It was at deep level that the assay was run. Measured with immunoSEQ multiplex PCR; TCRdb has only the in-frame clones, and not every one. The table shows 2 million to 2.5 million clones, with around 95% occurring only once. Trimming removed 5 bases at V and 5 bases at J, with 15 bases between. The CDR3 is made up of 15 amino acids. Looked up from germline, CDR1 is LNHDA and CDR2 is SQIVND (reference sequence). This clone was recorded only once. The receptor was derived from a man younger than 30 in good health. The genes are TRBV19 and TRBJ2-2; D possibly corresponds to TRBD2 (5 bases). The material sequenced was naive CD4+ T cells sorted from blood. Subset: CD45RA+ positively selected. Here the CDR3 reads CASSVLGSGTGELFF. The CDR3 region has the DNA TGTGCCAGTAGTGTGTTGGGGAGCGGAACCGGGGAGCTGTTTTTT.